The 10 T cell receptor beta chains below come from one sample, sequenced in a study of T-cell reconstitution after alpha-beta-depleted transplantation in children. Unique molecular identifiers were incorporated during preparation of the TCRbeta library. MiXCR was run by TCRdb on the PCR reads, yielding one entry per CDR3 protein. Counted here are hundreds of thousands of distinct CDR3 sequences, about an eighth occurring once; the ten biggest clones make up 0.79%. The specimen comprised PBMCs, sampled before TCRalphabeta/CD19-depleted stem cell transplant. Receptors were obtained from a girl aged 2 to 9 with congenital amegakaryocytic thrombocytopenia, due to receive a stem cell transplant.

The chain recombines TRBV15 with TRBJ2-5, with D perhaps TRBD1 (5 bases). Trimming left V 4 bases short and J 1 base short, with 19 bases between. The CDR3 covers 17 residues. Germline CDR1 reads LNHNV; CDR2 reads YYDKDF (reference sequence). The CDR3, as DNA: TGTGCCACCAGCACAGTCGGACACCAAACCAGCCAAGAGACCCAGTACTTC. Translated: CATSTVGHQTSQETQYF.

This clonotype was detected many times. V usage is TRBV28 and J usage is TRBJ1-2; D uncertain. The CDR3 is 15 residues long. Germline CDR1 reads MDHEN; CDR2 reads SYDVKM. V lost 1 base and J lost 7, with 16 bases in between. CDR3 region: CASSLSPGEPTGYTF. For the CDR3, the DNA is TGTGCCAGCAGTTTATCACCGGGAGAGCCTACTGGCTACACCTTC.

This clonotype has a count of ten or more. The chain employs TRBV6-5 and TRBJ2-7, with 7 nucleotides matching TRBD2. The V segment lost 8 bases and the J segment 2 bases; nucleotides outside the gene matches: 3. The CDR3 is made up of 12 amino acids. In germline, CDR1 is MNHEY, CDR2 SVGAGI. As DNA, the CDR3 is TGTGCCAGCGGGGCGGGGGCCTACGAGCAGTACTTC. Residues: CASGAGAYEQYF.

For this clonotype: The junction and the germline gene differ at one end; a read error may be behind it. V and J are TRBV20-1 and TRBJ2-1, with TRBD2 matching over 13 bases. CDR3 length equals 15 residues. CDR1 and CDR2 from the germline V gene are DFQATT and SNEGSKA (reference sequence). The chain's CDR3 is CSATILAGGPHELFF. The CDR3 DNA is TGCAGTGCCACAATACTAGCGGGAGGGCCCCATGAGCTGTTCTTC.

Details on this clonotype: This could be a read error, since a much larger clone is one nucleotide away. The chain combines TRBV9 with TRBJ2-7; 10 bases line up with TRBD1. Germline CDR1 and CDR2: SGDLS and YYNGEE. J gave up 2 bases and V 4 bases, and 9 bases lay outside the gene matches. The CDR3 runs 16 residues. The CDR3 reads CASSIGPGQGTYEQYF. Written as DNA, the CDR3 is TGTGCCAGCAGCATAGGACCGGGACAGGGGACCTACGAGCAGTACTTC.

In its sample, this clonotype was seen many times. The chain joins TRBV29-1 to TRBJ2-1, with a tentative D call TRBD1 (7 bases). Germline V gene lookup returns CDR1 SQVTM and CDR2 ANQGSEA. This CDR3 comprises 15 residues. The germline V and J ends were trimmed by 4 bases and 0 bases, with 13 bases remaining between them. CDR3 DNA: TGCAGCGTTGCACAGGGGAGGCCCTCCTACAATGAGCAGTTCTTC. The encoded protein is CSVAQGRPSYNEQFF.

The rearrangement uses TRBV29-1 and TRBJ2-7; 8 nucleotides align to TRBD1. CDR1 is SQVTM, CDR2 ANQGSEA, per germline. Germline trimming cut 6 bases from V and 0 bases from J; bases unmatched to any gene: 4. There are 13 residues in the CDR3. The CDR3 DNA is TGCAGCGTATCACAGGGGGGCTCCTACGAGCAGTACTTC. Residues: CSVSQGGSYEQYF.

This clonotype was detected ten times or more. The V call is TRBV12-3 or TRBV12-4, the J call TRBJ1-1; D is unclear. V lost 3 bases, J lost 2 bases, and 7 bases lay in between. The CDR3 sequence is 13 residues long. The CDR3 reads CASSFSSNTEAFF. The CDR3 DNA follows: TGTGCCAGCAGTTTCTCAAGTAACACTGAAGCTTTCTTT.

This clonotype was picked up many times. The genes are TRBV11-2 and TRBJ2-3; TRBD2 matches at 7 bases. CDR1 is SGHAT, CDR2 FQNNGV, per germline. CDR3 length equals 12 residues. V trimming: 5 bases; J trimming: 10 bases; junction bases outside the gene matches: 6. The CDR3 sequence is CASSQGLVAQYF. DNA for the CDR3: TGTGCCAGCAGCCAAGGACTAGTAGCGCAGTATTTT.

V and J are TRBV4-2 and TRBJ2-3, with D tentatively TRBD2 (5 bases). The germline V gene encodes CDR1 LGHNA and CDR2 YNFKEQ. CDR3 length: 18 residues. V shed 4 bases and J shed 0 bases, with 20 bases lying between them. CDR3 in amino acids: CASSPGPLFRGSTDTQYF. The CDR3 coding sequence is TGTGCCAGCAGCCCCGGGCCCCTCTTCCGGGGAAGCACAGATACGCAGTATTTT.